The clone carrying this TCR beta chain was recorded a few times. Its antigen is still unknown. The length of the CDR3 is 15 residues. J lost 8 bases, V lost 5 bases, and 12 bases had no gene match. Germline V gives CDR1 MNHEY, CDR2 SVGAGI. The record originates from a study of cytomegalovirus exposure and HLA in healthy donors. Study-level findings and limits: Usually a TCR sequence was rare, but some public TCRs were found in many donors. In a later analysis, an Asian-associated ancestry cluster reportedly showed fewer N-insertions than the approximately 660-donor mean. Within an earlier analysis, most TCR beta V segments proved productive either about 90% or about 30% of the time.

Primers included in the PCR were 60 Vbeta and 13 Jbeta primers. The method was immunoSEQ multiplex PCR; TCRdb's version includes in-frame clones alone and lacks a portion of them. The sample yields 150,000 to 200,000 clones, around 75% seen once. The study sampled nominally healthy donors, though unrecorded immune exposures were likely. This clonotype was obtained from a woman in her forties or fifties in good health and CMV-seronegative. The rearrangement uses TRBV6-5 and TRBJ1-2; 9 bases map to TRBD1. Specimen: PBMCs. CDR3 in DNA: TGTGCCAGCAGTCCGGGGACAGGGCGGACGAAGGGCTACACCTTC. Its protein is CASSPGTGRTKGYTF.